This T cell receptor (beta chain) is from a study of blood T cell repertoires in COVID-19 (dated by TCRdb to 2018 to 2020). For the study in its entirety: The collaborator samples originated in the United States, Italy and Spain and spanned the acute and convalescent phases of COVID-19. Sample metadata almost always included a de-identified subject ID, COVID-19 status, age in years and sex. The material from the prospective study consisted of cDNA or gDNA derived from T cells, B-cell-depleted T cells, or PBMCs. Samples came from the ongoing ImmuneRACE study (first 160 participants) plus 1,254 subjects from 6 global collaborators. The dataset comprised deeply sampled blood TCRbeta repertoires from subjects exposed to, actively infected with, or recovered from COVID-19. Where HLA class I and class II types were available, the types were taken from metadata supplied by the sample provider, not from assay-based typing. A freely available public database, intended as a resource for researchers studying the immune response to SARS-CoV-2, is where the repertoires were released. The paper as a whole reports these results and caveats: How much clinical and demographic metadata was included differed by source and by participant, and the metadata was provided uncurated.

TCRbeta CDR3 regions were amplified from genomic DNA using the immunoSEQ Assay, a bias-controlled multiplex PCR. The authors' analysis ran thus. Nucleated cell counts per sample were estimated from amplification of reference gene primers within the assay. To quantify the absolute abundance of each unique TCRbeta CDR3 rearrangement, sequence reads were collapsed and filtered. For each sample, productive Simpson clonality was calculated by taking the square root of Simpson's diversity index across productive rearrangements. Imported from immuneACCESS, the table was reduced by TCRdb to in-frame sequences with V and J called. These copies leave out some clones; in studies compared against another copy, an unresolved V gene accounts for under half, and the cause of the remainder is not known. The V and J calls and the clone size are those of that table, but D and trimming were determined from the DNA. Across this sample there are approximately 250,000 clones, with about 87% seen only once. Roughly 10% of the sample is taken by the ten largest.

V and J are trimmed by 3 bases and 3 bases, and the gene matches miss 0 bases of the junction. Taken from cysteine to phenylalanine, the CDR3 has 13 residues. Left in the record is the CDR3 DNA by itself, 39 bases read in frame from the first base. Reading the germline V gene gives CDR1 KGHSH and CDR2 LQKENI. As to this clone: Its target antigen remains unknown. Base qualities were left out, and no much larger clone turns up one base away.

One collaborating source in Seattle enrolled patients during active infection and followed them longitudinally through the course of disease. The collaborating institutions used their own protocols to collect whole blood in K2EDTA tubes. Collaborator samples were shipped for TCRbeta analysis as frozen whole blood, isolated PBMCs, or DNA extracted from either sample type. This receptor was obtained from a woman aged 70 to 79 with COVID-19, enrolled during active disease. This chain is built from TRBV18 and TRBJ2-5; 8 junctional bases match TRBD2. The specimen sequenced was peripheral blood. The sequenced DNA is TGTGCCAGCTCACCGGGACTAGAAGAGACCCAGTACTTC. Its translation is CASSPGLEETQYF.